This TCR beta chain was recorded in a study of T-cell memory formation after mild COVID-19. The CDR3 loop spans 15 amino acids. V was clipped by 2 bases and J by 3 bases, with 11 bases between them. Germline lookup yields CDR1 SGHAT and CDR2 FQNNGV. One entry per CDR3 protein, called by TCRdb with MiXCR from the 5' RACE reads. Counted here are roughly 410,000 distinct CDR3 sequences, 20% to 30% occurring once; the ten biggest clones make up roughly 9.7%. This clonotype showed up just a few times. The TCR sequence derives from an adult woman who had mild COVID-19 (a few samples of this study predate the infection). Cell type and time point are not known. The sequenced sample was PBMCs or a T cell subset sorted from them (not recorded which). The chain combines TRBV11-2 with TRBJ2-1, with D possibly TRBD1 on 5 matching bases. The CDR3 DNA reads TGTGCCAGCAGCTTAACCCGACAGTTCTACAATGAGCAGTTCTTC. Its protein product is CASSLTRQFYNEQFF.